This T cell receptor (beta chain) is from a study of cytomegalovirus exposure and HLA in healthy donors. 60 Vbeta and 13 Jbeta primers were used in PCR. This table comes from immunoSEQ multiplex PCR, and its TCRdb copy is limited to in-frame clones, with some not included. The data hold roughly 120,000 clones, with about 80% observed a single time. The CDR3 covers 15 residues. Germline CDR1 LGHNA, CDR2 YNFKEQ. Study results and caveats: A few CMV-associated chains proved CMV antigen-specific in vitro. Productive rates of about 90% or about 30% were seen for most TCR beta V segments in an earlier analysis. The study labeled 164 TCR beta chains cytomegalovirus-associated.

With regard to this clone: The antigen remains unidentified. A junction boundary mismatches the germline segment, possibly from a read error. The sample holds other DNA sequences that translate to the same CDR3.

This clonotype originated in a woman aged 40-49 years in good health and CMV-seropositive. V and J are TRBV4-2 and TRBJ1-6; no definite D call. The material sequenced was PBMCs. CDR3 protein: CASAKESSYNSPLHF. CDR3 DNA: TGTGCCAGCGCGAAAGAGAGCTCCTATAATTCCCCCCTCCACTTT.